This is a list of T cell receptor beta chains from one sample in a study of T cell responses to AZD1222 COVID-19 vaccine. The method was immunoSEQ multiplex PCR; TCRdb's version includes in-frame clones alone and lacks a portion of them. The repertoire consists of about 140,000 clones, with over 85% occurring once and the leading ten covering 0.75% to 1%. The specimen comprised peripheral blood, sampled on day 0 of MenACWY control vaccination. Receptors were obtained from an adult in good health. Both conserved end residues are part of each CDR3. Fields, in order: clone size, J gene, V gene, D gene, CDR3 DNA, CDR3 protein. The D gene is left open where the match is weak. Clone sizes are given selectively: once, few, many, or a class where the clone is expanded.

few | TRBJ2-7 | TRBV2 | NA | TGTGCCAGCAGCGGCGGTCAGGTACCCTACGAGCAGTACTTC | CASSGGQVPYEQYF
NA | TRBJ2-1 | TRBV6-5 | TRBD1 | TGTGCCACCAGTAGAGGACAGGGGGCAAATGAGCAGTTCTTC | CATSRGQGANEQFF
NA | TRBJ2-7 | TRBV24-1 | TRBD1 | TGTGCCACCAGTGATCCCGGGACAGGGGGGTACGAGCAGTACTTC | CATSDPGTGGYEQYF
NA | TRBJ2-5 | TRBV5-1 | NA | TGCGCCAGCAGCTTGGGTCAGGGGTACCAAGAGACCCAGTACTTC | CASSLGQGYQETQYF
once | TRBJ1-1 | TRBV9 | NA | TGTGCCAGCAGCGTAGGTGGAGGCGCGGGCACTGAAGCTTTCTTT | CASSVGGGAGTEAFF
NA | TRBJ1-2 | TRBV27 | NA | TGTGCCAGCTGGACAGCTAACTATGGCTACACCTTC | CASWTANYGYTF
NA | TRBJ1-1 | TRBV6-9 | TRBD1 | TGTGCCAGCTCGGGACAGGGATATGGTAACACTGAAGCTTTCTTT | CASSGQGYGNTEAFF
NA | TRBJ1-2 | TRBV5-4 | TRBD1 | TGTGCCAGCAGCCCAGGGGGCTCGGGCTATGGCTACACCTTC | CASSPGGSGYGYTF
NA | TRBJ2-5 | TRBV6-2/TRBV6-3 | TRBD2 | TGTGCCAGCAGTTCGAAGGCGGGAGCTCGTGAGACCCAGTACTTC | CASSSKAGARETQYF
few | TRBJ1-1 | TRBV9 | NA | TGTGCCAGCAGCGTAGGATCCTTCCCGGGCACTGAAGCTTTCTTT | CASSVGSFPGTEAFF
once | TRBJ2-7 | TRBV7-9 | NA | TGTGCCAGCAGCCCGCGCGGAGGGGCCCTCTCCTACGAGCAGTACTTC | CASSPRGGALSYEQYF
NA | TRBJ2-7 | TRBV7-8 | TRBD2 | TGTGCCAGCAGGTCGACTAGCGCTAAGACTATCGGCGAGCAGTACTTC | CASRSTSAKTIGEQYF
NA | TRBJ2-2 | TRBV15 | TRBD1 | TGTGCCACCAGCACTTGGACAGGGTTATTTCCCGGGGAGCTGTTTTTT | CATSTWTGLFPGELFF
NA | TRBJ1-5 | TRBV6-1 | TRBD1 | TGTGCCAGCAGTGGGCGTCCAGGGGGGATTGGCAATCAGCCCCAGCATTTT | CASSGRPGGIGNQPQHF
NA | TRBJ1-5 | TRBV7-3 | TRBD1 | TGTGCCAGCAGCCCGACAGGGGGCGGTGGCAATCAGCCCCAGCATTTT | CASSPTGGGGNQPQHF
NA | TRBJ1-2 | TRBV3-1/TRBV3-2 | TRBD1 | TGTGCCAGCACCTCGAGAGAGGGGACAGGGGATTCGAGAGGCTACACCTTC | CASTSREGTGDSRGYTF
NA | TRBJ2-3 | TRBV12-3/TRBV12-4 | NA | TGTGCCAGCAGCCCTCGGGGGGATACGCAGTATTTT | CASSPRGDTQYF
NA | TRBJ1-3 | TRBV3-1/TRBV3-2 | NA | TGTGCCAGCAGCACTTCAGAAAGCGGAAACACCATATATTTT | CASSTSESGNTIYF
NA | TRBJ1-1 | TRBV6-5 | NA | TGTGCCAGCACTTCAAACACTGAAGCTTTCTTT | CASTSNTEAFF
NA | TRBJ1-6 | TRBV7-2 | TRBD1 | TGTGCCAGCAGCACTCGACAGGGTTCACCCCTCCACTTT | CASSTRQGSPLHF
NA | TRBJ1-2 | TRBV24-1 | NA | TGTGCCACCTCATCGGCGCTGGGCTATGGCTACACCTTC | CATSSALGYGYTF
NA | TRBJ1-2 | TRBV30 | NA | TGTGCCTGGATGGGTTCTATCAGCTACACCTTC | CAWMGSISYTF
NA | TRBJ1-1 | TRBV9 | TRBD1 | TGTGCCAGCAGCGTAGGTACCTACCGGGACAGTAAAGCTTTCTTT | CASSVGTYRDSKAFF
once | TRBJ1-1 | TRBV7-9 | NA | TGTGCCAGCAGCCTAGAACAGGGAACTGAAGCTTTCTTT | CASSLEQGTEAFF
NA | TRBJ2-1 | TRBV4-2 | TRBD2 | TGTGCCAGCAGCCAAACTAGCGGGTCCTACAATGAGCAGTTCTTC | CASSQTSGSYNEQFF
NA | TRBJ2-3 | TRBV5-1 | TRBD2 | TGCGCCAGCAGCTTGGGGGGTACTAGCGGGGGCCTCCCACGCACAGATACGCAGTATTTT | CASSLGGTSGGLPRTDTQYF
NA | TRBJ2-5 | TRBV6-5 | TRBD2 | TGTGCCAGCCTAGGGAGGGTTTGGTCTGAGACCCAGTACTTC | CASLGRVWSETQYF
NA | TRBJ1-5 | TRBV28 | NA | TGTGCCAGCACCAGGGACAATAGCAATCAGCCCCAGCATTTT | CASTRDNSNQPQHF
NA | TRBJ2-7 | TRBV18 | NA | TGTGCCAGCTCACCAAGTACAGGACAAGCCTACGAGCAGTACTTC | CASSPSTGQAYEQYF
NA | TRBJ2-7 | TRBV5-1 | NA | TGCGCCAGCAGCCCCGAACAGGGTTTATCCTACGAGCAGTACTTC | CASSPEQGLSYEQYF
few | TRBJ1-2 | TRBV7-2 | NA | TGTGCCAGCAGCTTCCTAGGGGAGGGAGGCTACACCTTC | CASSFLGEGGYTF
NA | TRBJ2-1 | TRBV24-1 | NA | TGTGCCACCAGTGGGATAGGAGGGTACAATGAGCAGTTCTTC | CATSGIGGYNEQFF
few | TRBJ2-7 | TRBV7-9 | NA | TGTGCCAGCAGCTCCACACCGGCCGGTCCTGAGCAGTACTTC | CASSSTPAGPEQYF
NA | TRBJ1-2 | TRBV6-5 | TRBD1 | TGTGCCAGCAGCCGGGACAGAGGCTACTATGGCTACACCTTC | CASSRDRGYYGYTF
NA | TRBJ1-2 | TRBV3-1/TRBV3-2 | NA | TGTGCCAGCAGCCAAAACCGTCCCTATGGCTACACCTTC | CASSQNRPYGYTF
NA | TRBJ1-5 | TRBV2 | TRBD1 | TGTGCCAGCAAGGGACAGGGAACTCAGCCCCAGCATTTT | CASKGQGTQPQHF
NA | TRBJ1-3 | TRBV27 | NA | TGTGCCAGCAGTCCCAACCGGGACGGGGACGAAAACACCATATATTTT | CASSPNRDGDENTIYF
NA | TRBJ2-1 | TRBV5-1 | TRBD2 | TGCGCCAGCAGCTTCGGTCAAGCGGGAGATGAGCAGTTCTTC | CASSFGQAGDEQFF
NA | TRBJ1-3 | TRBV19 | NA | TGTGCCAGTAGTATGGCGGGGGCTGGAAACACCATATATTTT | CASSMAGAGNTIYF
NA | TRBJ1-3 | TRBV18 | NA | TGTGCCAGCTCACCCCGGGACCCGGGCTCTGGAAACACCATATATTTT | CASSPRDPGSGNTIYF
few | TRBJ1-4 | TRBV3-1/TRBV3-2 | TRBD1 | TGTGCCAGCAGCCAAGATAGGACAGGGGGCGGTGAAAAACTGTTTTTT | CASSQDRTGGGEKLFF
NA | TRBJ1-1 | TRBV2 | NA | TGTGCCAGCAGTGACAGTCTTTCCGGGAACACTGAAGCTTTCTTT | CASSDSLSGNTEAFF
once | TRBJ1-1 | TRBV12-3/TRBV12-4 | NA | TGTGCCAGCAGTTTAGGCAGGGCGACTCAAGCTTTCTTT | CASSLGRATQAFF
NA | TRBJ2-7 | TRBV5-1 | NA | TGCGCCAGCAGCTCCGACAGCTCCTACGAGCAGTACTTC | CASSSDSSYEQYF
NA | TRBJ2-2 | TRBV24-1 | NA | TGTGCCACCAGTGGTCTAACCGGGGAGCTGTTTTTT | CATSGLTGELFF
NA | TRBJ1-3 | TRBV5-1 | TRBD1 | TGCGCCAGCAGCTTGGACAGGGGGGGAAACACCATATATTTT | CASSLDRGGNTIYF
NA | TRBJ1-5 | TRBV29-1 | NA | TGCAGCGTTGCGGACAGCCTTAGCAATCAGCCCCAGCATTTT | CSVADSLSNQPQHF
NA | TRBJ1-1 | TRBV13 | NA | TGTGCCAGCAGCCTTGGGGGGACCTTGAACACTGAAGCTTTCTTT | CASSLGGTLNTEAFF
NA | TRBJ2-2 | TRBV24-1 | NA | TGTGCCACCAGTGCCCCCGGGGACACCGGGGAGCTGTTTTTT | CATSAPGDTGELFF
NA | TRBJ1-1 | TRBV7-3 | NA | TGTGCCAGCAGCCCGACTAGGAACACTGAAGCTTTCTTT | CASSPTRNTEAFF
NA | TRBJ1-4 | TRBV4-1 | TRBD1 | TGCGCCAGCAGCCACCCGGGACAGGGGACTGAAAAACTGTTTTTT | CASSHPGQGTEKLFF
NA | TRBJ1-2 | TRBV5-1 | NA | TGCGCCAGCAGCTTGGAAACCGGGACTTCTAACTATGGCTACACCTTC | CASSLETGTSNYGYTF